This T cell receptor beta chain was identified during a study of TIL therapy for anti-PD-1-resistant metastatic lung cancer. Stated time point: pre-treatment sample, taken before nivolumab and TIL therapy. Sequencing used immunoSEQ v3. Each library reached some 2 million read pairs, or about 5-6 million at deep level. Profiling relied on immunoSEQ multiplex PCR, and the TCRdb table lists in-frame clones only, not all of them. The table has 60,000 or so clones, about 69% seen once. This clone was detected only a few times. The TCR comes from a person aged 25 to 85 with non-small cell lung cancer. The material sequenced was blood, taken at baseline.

CDR3 sequence reads: CASSALGGTEAFF. CDR3 in DNA: TGTGCCAGCAGCGCACTAGGGGGGACTGAAGCTTTCTTT. The V call is TRBV7-9, the J call TRBJ1-1; the D gene is possibly TRBD1 (6 bases). Germline V gene sequence: CDR1 SEHNR, CDR2 FQNEAQ (reference sequence). The CDR3 contains 13 residues. Trimming pared 5 bases from V and 5 bases from J, leaving 12 bases between.